This T cell receptor (beta chain) was retrieved from a study of human T cells and chemical hapten exposure. Study-wide background: It was small differences in pooled library volume that mainly caused per-sample TCR yields to vary.

TCRdb itself ran the RACE reads through MiXCR, one entry per CDR3 protein. The sample consists of about 64,000 distinct CDR3 sequences, 9.5% to 11% of them appearing once. This clonotype was seen a few times. Its antigen is currently unknown. Described time point: patch test 3, about 24 weeks after DPC sensitization. The treatment: therapeutic diphenylcyclopropenone sensitization with weekly scalp DPC. Patients had alopecia, were aged 18 to 70, and were not pregnant. The CDR3 has 15 residues. CDR1 and CDR2 (germline): MNHEY, SVGEGT. With 5 bases removed from V and 2 bases from J, the gap between germline ends came to 14 bases. Study-wide results and limits: Versus controls, expanded TCRs had significantly more large CDR3 similarity clusters.

This sequence was found in a woman aged 25 to 39 with alopecia areata. Some clones in this sample may be carry-over from other donors' samples. Material: whole blood, obtained in connection with sensitization to the hapten diphenylcyclopropenone (DPC). The J gene is TRBJ2-3, the V gene TRBV6-2 or TRBV6-3, with D perhaps TRBD1 (5 bases). The CDR3 DNA reads as TGTGCCAGCAGTAGGCGACAGACAGCCACAGATACGCAGTATTTT. Translation gives CASSRRQTATDTQYF.